One T cell receptor beta chain is described in this entry. The sample belongs to a study of blood T cell repertoires in COVID-19. Across the study: Sources were T cells, B-cell-depleted T cells, or PBMCs; the material itself was cDNA or gDNA.

The CDR3 totals 13 residues. The germline CDR1 and CDR2 sequences are SEHNR and FQNEAQ (reference sequence). Trimming took off 1 base at V and 5 bases at J, with 8 bases between the two ends. Per the authors' pipeline: From reference gene primer amplification, estimates of nucleated cell counts were derived. Clones were sequenced by immunoSEQ multiplex PCR, and TCRdb holds only the in-frame ones, with some missing. That table furnishes V, J and clone size, whereas the DNA furnished D and trimming. The sample has approximately 67,000 clones; roughly 80% are singletons. The clonotype was recovered from a man aged 60 to 75 with acute or convalescent COVID-19. The chain employs TRBV7-9 and TRBJ1-1, with D possibly TRBD1 on 6 matching bases. What was sequenced was peripheral blood. This chain's CDR3 is CASSLDRATEAFF. CDR3 sequence (DNA): TGTGCCAGCAGCTTAGACAGGGCGACTGAAGCTTTCTTT.